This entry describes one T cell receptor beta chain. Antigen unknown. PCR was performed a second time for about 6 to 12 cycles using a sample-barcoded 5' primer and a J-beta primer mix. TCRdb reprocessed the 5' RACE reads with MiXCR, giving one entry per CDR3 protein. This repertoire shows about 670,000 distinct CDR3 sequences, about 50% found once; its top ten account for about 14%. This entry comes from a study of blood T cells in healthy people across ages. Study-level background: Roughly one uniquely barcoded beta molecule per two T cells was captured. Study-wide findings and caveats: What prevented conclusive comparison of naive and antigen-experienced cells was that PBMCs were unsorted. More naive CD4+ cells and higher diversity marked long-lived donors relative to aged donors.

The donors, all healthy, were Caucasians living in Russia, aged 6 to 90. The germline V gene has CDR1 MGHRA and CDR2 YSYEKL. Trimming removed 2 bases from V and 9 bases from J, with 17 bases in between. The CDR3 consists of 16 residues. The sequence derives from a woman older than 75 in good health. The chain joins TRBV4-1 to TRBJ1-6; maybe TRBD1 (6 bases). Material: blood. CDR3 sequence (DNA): TGCGCCAGCAGCCAACCCTTGGGGCAGGGGTCTTCACCCCTCCACTTT. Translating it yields CASSQPLGQGSSPLHF.